The 18 T cell receptor beta chains listed next were all sequenced from one sample in a study of OX40 agonist ivuxolimab in advanced cancers. The library was prepared using the immunoSEQ multiplex PCR assay. Not all clones reach the TCRdb copy of this immuneACCESS table, which keeps in-frame sequences only. Checked studies attribute under half of the gap to unresolved V genes and leave the rest unexplained. The sample records some 76,000 clones, about 94% of which are singletons. The biggest ten clones account for about 6.4% of the sample. Sequenced here: CD4+ or CD8+ T cells sorted from blood, sampled in a trial of the OX40 agonist ivuxolimab. These receptors all stem from an adult with an advanced solid tumor such as melanoma, head and neck, liver or kidney cancer.

The chain uses TRBV18 and TRBJ2-3, with 8 bases aligning to TRBD2. The J segment lost 0 bases and the V segment lost 8 bases, leaving 4 bases of the junction unmatched. Germline V gene lookup returns CDR1 KGHSH and CDR2 LQKENI. The CDR3 runs 14 residues. CDR3 in DNA: TGTGCCAGCGGGGGACTAGGAAGCACAGATACGCAGTATTTT. Its protein is CASGGLGSTDTQYF.

J is TRBJ2-7 and V is TRBV6-4; D is unresolved. V shed 0 bases and J shed 0 bases, with 12 bases lying between them. The germline CDR1 and CDR2 sequences are MRHNA and SNTAGT. The CDR3 consists of 16 residues. The CDR3 DNA is TGTGCCAGCAGTGACTCGGGGTACCCACACTCCTACGAGCAGTACTTC. This codes for CASSDSGYPHSYEQYF.

V usage is TRBV5-6 and J usage is TRBJ2-2; 8 bases are a match to TRBD2. This CDR3 has 16 residues. Germline assignment: CDR1 SGHDT and CDR2 YYEEEE. V lost 2 bases and J lost 5; bases outside the gene matches: 8. This CDR3 reads CASSFILGLGTGELFF. In DNA form, the CDR3 reads TGTGCCAGCAGCTTTATTTTGGGACTAGGAACCGGGGAGCTGTTTTTT.

V is TRBV2 and J is TRBJ2-7; D unclear. V lost 0 bases and J lost 0, with 12 bases in between. The CDR3 has 16 residues. The germline CDR1 and CDR2 sequences are SNHLY and FYNNEI. The CDR3 nucleotides read TGTGCCAGCAGTGAAGCTTACGGATCCAGCTCCTACGAGCAGTACTTC. Translation: CASSEAYGSSSYEQYF.

The rearrangement uses TRBV27 and TRBJ2-1; 7 nucleotides line up with TRBD1. Trimming at V came to 0 bases and at J to 4 bases, leaving 12 bases not matched to a gene. CDR1 MNHEY and CDR2 SMNVEV come from the germline V gene (reference sequence). This CDR3 has 18 residues. Here the CDR3 reads CASSLSVTGAIRYNEQFF. The CDR3 DNA reads TGTGCCAGCAGTTTATCGGTCACAGGGGCAATCCGGTACAATGAGCAGTTCTTC.

The V and J genes are TRBV29-1 and TRBJ1-2, with TRBD1 identical over 11 bases. Trimming at V came to 1 base and at J to 7 bases, leaving 8 bases not matched to a gene. CDR1 and CDR2 (germline): SQVTM, ANQGSEA. This CDR3 comprises 15 residues. This CDR3 is CSVEGFGTGGGGYTF. CDR3 bases: TGCAGCGTTGAAGGCTTTGGGACAGGGGGTGGTGGCTACACCTTC.

This chain connects TRBV6-1 to TRBJ2-7; TRBD1 matches at 10 bases. The J segment lost 0 bases and the V segment lost 5 bases, leaving 4 bases of the junction unmatched. The CDR3 has 15 amino acids. The germline V gene has CDR1 MNHNS and CDR2 SASEGT. CDR3 loop: CASSSRDRGSYEQYF. CDR3 nucleotides: TGTGCCAGCAGTTCCCGGGACAGGGGCTCCTACGAGCAGTACTTC.

This clone was recorded a few times. This sequence joins TRBV9 and TRBJ2-2; 7 nucleotides line up with TRBD2. This CDR3 has 16 amino acids. V was clipped by 3 bases and J by 4 bases; unmatched bases: 9. CDR1 and CDR2 (germline): SGDLS, YYNGEE. The CDR3 here is CASSGLWSGGTGELFF. The CDR3 DNA sequence: TGTGCCAGCAGCGGTTTATGGTCGGGAGGCACCGGGGAGCTGTTTTTT.

This clone was seen a handful of times. The chain joins TRBV9 to TRBJ1-2; D perhaps matches TRBD1 (6 bases). The CDR3 totals 14 residues. CDR1 is SGDLS and CDR2 is YYNGEE in the germline V gene. V was pared by 0 bases and J by 8 bases, with 14 bases between. CDR3 amino acids: CASSVGQAWGGYTF. The CDR3 DNA reads TGTGCCAGCAGCGTAGGACAGGCCTGGGGAGGCTACACCTTC.

The V gene is TRBV4-1, the J gene TRBJ2-7; 9 bases are a match to TRBD2. V shed 2 bases and J 0 bases; nucleotides not matched to a gene: 11. There are 18 residues in the CDR3. The germline V gene has CDR1 MGHRA and CDR2 YSYEKL. The CDR3 DNA reads TGCGCCAGCAGCCAACGTCCCGGGACTAGCTCCCGCTCCTACGAGCAGTACTTC. It translates to CASSQRPGTSSRSYEQYF.

The chain carries TRBV4-1 and TRBJ1-2; the match to TRBD1 covers 8 bases. The J segment lost 4 bases and the V segment lost 2 bases, leaving 6 bases of the junction unmatched. CDR1 is MGHRA and CDR2 is YSYEKL in the germline V gene. The CDR3 extends over 15 amino acids. CDR3 region: CASSQSDRGSYGYTF. CDR3 DNA: TGCGCCAGCAGCCAATCCGACAGGGGAAGCTATGGCTACACCTTC.

The rearrangement uses TRBV7-8 and TRBJ2-7; 11 bases align to TRBD2. Germline V lookup: CDR1 SGHVS, CDR2 FQNEAQ. V was clipped by 3 bases and J by 1 base; unmatched bases: 5. CDR3 length: 16 amino acids. The CDR3 is CASSFLLAGGSYEQYF. CDR3 coding DNA: TGTGCCAGCAGCTTCCTCCTAGCGGGGGGATCCTACGAGCAGTACTTC.

This chain joins TRBV5-6 and TRBJ2-3; a weak D match, TRBD1 (5 bases). Germline-derived CDR1 and CDR2 are SGHDT and YYEEEE. Trimming pared 4 bases from V and 6 bases from J, leaving 18 bases between. The CDR3 covers 15 residues. CDR3 sequence reads: CASSPRTPSGDTQYF. DNA of the CDR3: TGTGCCAGCAGCCCAAGGACACCCTCTGGGGATACGCAGTATTTT. The full variable domain, with the rest looked up from reference TRBV5-6 and TRBJ2-3, is DAGVTQSPTHLIKTRGQQVTLRCSPKSGHDTVSWYQQALGQGPQFIFQYYEEEERQRGNFPDRFSGHQFPNYSSELNVNALLLGDSALYLCASSPRTPSGDTQYFGPGTRLTVL.

This rearrangement joins TRBV10-2 to TRBJ2-1; 9 bases line up with TRBD2. J was trimmed by 5 bases and V by 2 bases; bases with no gene match: 7. The CDR3 spans 16 residues. Germline V CDR1 and CDR2: WSHSY, SAAADI. CDR3 loop: CASSELWLAGNNEQFF. The CDR3 bases are TGCGCCAGCAGTGAGCTTTGGCTAGCGGGAAACAATGAGCAGTTCTTC.

The chain recombines TRBV7-2 with TRBJ2-1, with 9 bases aligning to TRBD2. V was pared by 1 base and J by 8 bases, with 12 bases of the junction left unmatched. Germline CDR1 SGHTA, CDR2 FQGNSA. The CDR3 loop spans 17 amino acids. The CDR3 DNA reads TGTGCCAGCAGCTTAGAGGGCCTAGCGGGGTGGGTCCATGAGCAGTTCTTC. Translation gives CASSLEGLAGWVHEQFF.

The J gene is TRBJ2-7, the V gene TRBV27, with TRBD1 matching over 9 bases. The CDR3 is made up of 14 amino acids. V trimming: 5 bases; J trimming: 0 bases; junction bases outside the gene matches: 2. Germline values: CDR1 MNHEY, CDR2 SMNVEV (reference sequence). The CDR3 loop is CASSGTGTSYEQYF. CDR3 DNA sequence: TGTGCCAGCAGTGGGACAGGGACCTCCTACGAGCAGTACTTC.

This clone was observed once. The rearrangement links TRBV4-1 to TRBJ1-3; D gene uncertain. Deletions cut 0 bases from V and 0 bases from J, with 3 bases between. The V gene's germline CDR1 is MGHRA and CDR2 YSYEKL. The CDR3 sequence is 14 residues long. In DNA form, the CDR3 reads TGCGCCAGCAGCCAAGATTTCTCTGGAAACACCATATATTTT. This gives the protein CASSQDFSGNTIYF.

The chain combines TRBV29-1 with TRBJ2-1; TRBD2 aligns across 11 bases. Per the germline V gene, CDR1 is SQVTM and CDR2 is ANQGSEA. With V trimmed by 1 base and J by 15 bases, 11 bases remained unmatched. The CDR3 runs 14 residues. The CDR3 is CSVEGILAGEEGFF. For the CDR3, the DNA is TGCAGCGTTGAAGGGATACTAGCGGGAGAGGAAGGGTTCTTC.